Listed below are T cell receptor beta chains from one sample, sequenced in a study of control samples from healthy donors and cancer patients. The data were produced by immunoSEQ multiplex PCR, yet TCRdb's version contains in-frame clones alone and is incomplete. The sample holds 350,000 to 450,000 clones, 75% to 95% seen once. The material sequenced was PBMCs. These receptors were obtained from a man in his forties with head and neck cancer. CDR3s include the opening cysteine and the closing phenylalanine or tryptophan. Fields, in order: CDR3 protein, CDR3 DNA, D gene, J gene, clone size, V gene. D genes are given only for firm matches. Size values are once, few and many counts, or a class for expanded clones, and some rows have none.

CDR3 protein: CASSGDTGVAFF
CDR3 DNA: TGTGCCAGCAGTGGAGACACAGGGGTGGCTTTCTTT
D gene: TRBD1
J gene: TRBJ1-1
clone size: once
V gene: TRBV2

CDR3 protein: CSVVDRDRGLGGYTF
CDR3 DNA: TGCAGCGTGGTAGACCGGGACAGGGGGCTAGGTGGCTACACCTTC
D gene: TRBD1
J gene: TRBJ1-2
clone size: .
V gene: TRBV29-1

CDR3 protein: CASSAGTSGGYEQYF
CDR3 DNA: TGTGCCAGCAGCGCCGGGACTAGCGGTGGGTACGAGCAGTACTTC
D gene: TRBD2
J gene: TRBJ2-7
clone size: .
V gene: TRBV9

CDR3 protein: CASSVVGGAWETQYF
CDR3 DNA: TGTGCCAGCAGCGTAGTCGGAGGGGCGTGGGAGACCCAGTACTTC
D gene: .
J gene: TRBJ2-5
clone size: few
V gene: TRBV9

CDR3 protein: CASSFGSSGNTIYF
CDR3 DNA: TGTGCCAGCAGCTTTGGAAGCTCTGGAAACACCATATATTTT
D gene: .
J gene: TRBJ1-3
clone size: .
V gene: TRBV7-9

CDR3 protein: CASSFLRAFF
CDR3 DNA: TGTGCCAGCAGCTTTCTTAGAGCTTTCTTT
D gene: .
J gene: TRBJ1-1
clone size: .
V gene: TRBV11-2

CDR3 protein: CASSEARQPQETQYF
CDR3 DNA: TGTGCCAGCAGTGAAGCTAGGCAACCTCAAGAGACCCAGTACTTC
D gene: .
J gene: TRBJ2-5
clone size: .
V gene: TRBV2

CDR3 protein: CASSQAQDSNQPQHF
CDR3 DNA: TGCGCCAGCAGCCAAGCCCAGGATAGCAATCAGCCCCAGCATTTT
D gene: .
J gene: TRBJ1-5
clone size: few
V gene: TRBV4-1

CDR3 protein: CSVPTATSGGVEQFF
CDR3 DNA: TGCAGCGTCCCCACGGCGACTAGCGGGGGCGTTGAGCAGTTCTTC
D gene: TRBD2
J gene: TRBJ2-1
clone size: .
V gene: TRBV29-1

CDR3 protein: CASSQDQDGLSDTQYF
CDR3 DNA: TGTGCCAGCAGCCAAGATCAGGACGGGCTGTCAGATACGCAGTATTTT
D gene: .
J gene: TRBJ2-3
clone size: .
V gene: TRBV4-2

CDR3 protein: CASGSQTGYRETQYF
CDR3 DNA: TGTGCTAGTGGTTCCCAGACAGGGTATCGAGAGACCCAGTACTTC
D gene: TRBD1
J gene: TRBJ2-5
clone size: .
V gene: TRBV12-5

CDR3 protein: CASSDYIRTDYQPQHF
CDR3 DNA: TGTGCCAGCAGCGACTACATCAGGACAGATTATCAGCCCCAGCATTTT
D gene: .
J gene: TRBJ1-5
clone size: .
V gene: TRBV7-2

CDR3 protein: CASSFRHEQYF
CDR3 DNA: TGTGCCAGCAGCTTCCGACACGAGCAGTACTTC
D gene: .
J gene: TRBJ2-7
clone size: .
V gene: TRBV7-2

CDR3 protein: CSVEDNTGGEHEQYF
CDR3 DNA: TGCAGCGTTGAAGATAACACGGGGGGAGAACACGAGCAGTACTTC
D gene: TRBD2
J gene: TRBJ2-7
clone size: once
V gene: TRBV29-1

CDR3 protein: CASSWGYEQYF
CDR3 DNA: TGTGCCAGTAGTTGGGGGTACGAGCAGTACTTC
D gene: .
J gene: TRBJ2-7
clone size: .
V gene: TRBV19

CDR3 protein: CASRTSRDSTEAFF
CDR3 DNA: TGTGCCAGCAGAACCTCCAGGGATTCCACTGAAGCTTTCTTT
D gene: .
J gene: TRBJ1-1
clone size: .
V gene: TRBV6-5

CDR3 protein: CASSLWGGRAGDEQFF
CDR3 DNA: TGTGCCAGCAGCTTATGGGGCGGGAGGGCCGGTGATGAGCAGTTCTTC
D gene: TRBD2
J gene: TRBJ2-1
clone size: .
V gene: TRBV13

CDR3 protein: CASSPRDTQYF
CDR3 DNA: TGTGCCAGCAGCCCTCGAGATACGCAGTATTTT
D gene: .
J gene: TRBJ2-3
clone size: .
V gene: TRBV7-3

CDR3 protein: CASRPRDTDTQYF
CDR3 DNA: TGTGCCAGCAGACCGCGAGACACAGATACGCAGTATTTT
D gene: .
J gene: TRBJ2-3
clone size: .
V gene: TRBV5-4

CDR3 protein: CATAGGSDEQYF
CDR3 DNA: TGTGCCACCGCAGGGGGAAGCGACGAGCAGTACTTC
D gene: TRBD1
J gene: TRBJ2-7
clone size: .
V gene: TRBV2

CDR3 protein: CASIADRVGGEQFF
CDR3 DNA: TGTGCCAGCATCGCCGACAGGGTAGGCGGTGAGCAGTTCTTC
D gene: TRBD1
J gene: TRBJ2-1
clone size: .
V gene: TRBV6-5

CDR3 protein: CASTQRDRGSGTEAFF
CDR3 DNA: TGCGCCAGCACTCAGAGGGACAGGGGTTCGGGCACTGAAGCTTTCTTT
D gene: TRBD1
J gene: TRBJ1-1
clone size: .
V gene: TRBV10-1

CDR3 protein: CASSVEAGANQETQYF
CDR3 DNA: TGTGCCAGCAGCGTAGAGGCGGGGGCCAACCAAGAGACCCAGTACTTC
D gene: .
J gene: TRBJ2-5
clone size: .
V gene: TRBV9

CDR3 protein: CASSPRGGDQPQHF
CDR3 DNA: TGCGCCAGCAGCCCCAGGGGGGGGGATCAGCCCCAGCATTTT
D gene: TRBD1
J gene: TRBJ1-5
clone size: .
V gene: TRBV4-1

CDR3 protein: CASSLDRTDYQPQHF
CDR3 DNA: TGTGCCAGCAGCTTGGATCGGACAGATTATCAGCCCCAGCATTTT
D gene: .
J gene: TRBJ1-5
clone size: .
V gene: TRBV5-5

CDR3 protein: CASRPGSRSTGELFF
CDR3 DNA: TGTGCCAGCAGACCAGGGTCACGAAGCACCGGGGAGCTGTTTTTT
D gene: .
J gene: TRBJ2-2
clone size: .
V gene: TRBV7-3

CDR3 protein: CASTPRLADNEQFF
CDR3 DNA: TGTGCCAGCACGCCGCGACTAGCGGACAATGAGCAGTTCTTC
D gene: TRBD2
J gene: TRBJ2-1
clone size: .
V gene: TRBV14

CDR3 protein: CASSLTGWDNEQFF
CDR3 DNA: TGTGCCAGCAGTTTGACGGGGTGGGACAATGAGCAGTTCTTC
D gene: .
J gene: TRBJ2-1
clone size: .
V gene: TRBV28

CDR3 protein: CASTRGQGLYEQYF
CDR3 DNA: TGTGCCAGCACCCGGGGACAGGGGCTCTACGAGCAGTACTTC
D gene: TRBD1
J gene: TRBJ2-7
clone size: .
V gene: TRBV5-6

CDR3 protein: CASSIEGQVYGYTF
CDR3 DNA: TGTGCCAGTAGTATAGAAGGTCAGGTCTATGGCTACACCTTC
D gene: .
J gene: TRBJ1-2
clone size: .
V gene: TRBV19

CDR3 protein: CASRPSWGGTQHF
CDR3 DNA: TGTGCCAGCAGGCCAAGCTGGGGGGGGACCCAGCATTTT
D gene: .
J gene: TRBJ1-5
clone size: .
V gene: TRBV6-5

CDR3 protein: CASKREGGNNEQFF
CDR3 DNA: TGCGCCTCCAAGAGGGAGGGTGGGAACAATGAGCAGTTCTTC
D gene: TRBD2
J gene: TRBJ2-1
clone size: .
V gene: TRBV4-1

CDR3 protein: CASSATTAYNEQFF
CDR3 DNA: TGTGCCAGCAGTGCTACGACAGCTTACAATGAGCAGTTCTTC
D gene: .
J gene: TRBJ2-1
clone size: .
V gene: TRBV2

CDR3 protein: CASSHYPGQGLNTEAFF
CDR3 DNA: TGTGCCAGCAGTCATTACCCGGGACAGGGGTTGAACACTGAAGCTTTCTTT
D gene: TRBD1
J gene: TRBJ1-1
clone size: .
V gene: TRBV6-6

CDR3 protein: CASRAAGGASIYGELFF
CDR3 DNA: TGTGCCAGCAGGGCCGCGGGGGGCGCCTCCATTTACGGGGAGCTGTTTTTT
D gene: TRBD2
J gene: TRBJ2-2
clone size: .
V gene: TRBV27

CDR3 protein: CASSGTSSGETQYF
CDR3 DNA: TGTGCCAGCAGCGGGACGTCCAGTGGGGAGACCCAGTACTTC
D gene: .
J gene: TRBJ2-5
clone size: .
V gene: TRBV6-6

CDR3 protein: CASSPEGFPFDNQPQHF
CDR3 DNA: TGCGCCAGCAGCCCCGAAGGGTTCCCGTTTGACAATCAGCCCCAGCATTTT
D gene: .
J gene: TRBJ1-5
clone size: once
V gene: TRBV5-1

CDR3 protein: CASSQDRGVNTGELFF
CDR3 DNA: TGCGCCAGCAGCCAAGATCGAGGCGTGAACACCGGGGAGCTGTTTTTT
D gene: .
J gene: TRBJ2-2
clone size: .
V gene: TRBV4-3

CDR3 protein: CASSSRQAAYEQYF
CDR3 DNA: TGTGCCAGCAGTTCCCGACAGGCCGCCTACGAGCAGTACTTC
D gene: .
J gene: TRBJ2-7
clone size: .
V gene: TRBV27

CDR3 protein: CASSPGQEGTQYF
CDR3 DNA: TGTGCCAGCAGCCCCGGACAGGAGGGTACGCAGTATTTT
D gene: .
J gene: TRBJ2-3
clone size: .
V gene: TRBV7-3